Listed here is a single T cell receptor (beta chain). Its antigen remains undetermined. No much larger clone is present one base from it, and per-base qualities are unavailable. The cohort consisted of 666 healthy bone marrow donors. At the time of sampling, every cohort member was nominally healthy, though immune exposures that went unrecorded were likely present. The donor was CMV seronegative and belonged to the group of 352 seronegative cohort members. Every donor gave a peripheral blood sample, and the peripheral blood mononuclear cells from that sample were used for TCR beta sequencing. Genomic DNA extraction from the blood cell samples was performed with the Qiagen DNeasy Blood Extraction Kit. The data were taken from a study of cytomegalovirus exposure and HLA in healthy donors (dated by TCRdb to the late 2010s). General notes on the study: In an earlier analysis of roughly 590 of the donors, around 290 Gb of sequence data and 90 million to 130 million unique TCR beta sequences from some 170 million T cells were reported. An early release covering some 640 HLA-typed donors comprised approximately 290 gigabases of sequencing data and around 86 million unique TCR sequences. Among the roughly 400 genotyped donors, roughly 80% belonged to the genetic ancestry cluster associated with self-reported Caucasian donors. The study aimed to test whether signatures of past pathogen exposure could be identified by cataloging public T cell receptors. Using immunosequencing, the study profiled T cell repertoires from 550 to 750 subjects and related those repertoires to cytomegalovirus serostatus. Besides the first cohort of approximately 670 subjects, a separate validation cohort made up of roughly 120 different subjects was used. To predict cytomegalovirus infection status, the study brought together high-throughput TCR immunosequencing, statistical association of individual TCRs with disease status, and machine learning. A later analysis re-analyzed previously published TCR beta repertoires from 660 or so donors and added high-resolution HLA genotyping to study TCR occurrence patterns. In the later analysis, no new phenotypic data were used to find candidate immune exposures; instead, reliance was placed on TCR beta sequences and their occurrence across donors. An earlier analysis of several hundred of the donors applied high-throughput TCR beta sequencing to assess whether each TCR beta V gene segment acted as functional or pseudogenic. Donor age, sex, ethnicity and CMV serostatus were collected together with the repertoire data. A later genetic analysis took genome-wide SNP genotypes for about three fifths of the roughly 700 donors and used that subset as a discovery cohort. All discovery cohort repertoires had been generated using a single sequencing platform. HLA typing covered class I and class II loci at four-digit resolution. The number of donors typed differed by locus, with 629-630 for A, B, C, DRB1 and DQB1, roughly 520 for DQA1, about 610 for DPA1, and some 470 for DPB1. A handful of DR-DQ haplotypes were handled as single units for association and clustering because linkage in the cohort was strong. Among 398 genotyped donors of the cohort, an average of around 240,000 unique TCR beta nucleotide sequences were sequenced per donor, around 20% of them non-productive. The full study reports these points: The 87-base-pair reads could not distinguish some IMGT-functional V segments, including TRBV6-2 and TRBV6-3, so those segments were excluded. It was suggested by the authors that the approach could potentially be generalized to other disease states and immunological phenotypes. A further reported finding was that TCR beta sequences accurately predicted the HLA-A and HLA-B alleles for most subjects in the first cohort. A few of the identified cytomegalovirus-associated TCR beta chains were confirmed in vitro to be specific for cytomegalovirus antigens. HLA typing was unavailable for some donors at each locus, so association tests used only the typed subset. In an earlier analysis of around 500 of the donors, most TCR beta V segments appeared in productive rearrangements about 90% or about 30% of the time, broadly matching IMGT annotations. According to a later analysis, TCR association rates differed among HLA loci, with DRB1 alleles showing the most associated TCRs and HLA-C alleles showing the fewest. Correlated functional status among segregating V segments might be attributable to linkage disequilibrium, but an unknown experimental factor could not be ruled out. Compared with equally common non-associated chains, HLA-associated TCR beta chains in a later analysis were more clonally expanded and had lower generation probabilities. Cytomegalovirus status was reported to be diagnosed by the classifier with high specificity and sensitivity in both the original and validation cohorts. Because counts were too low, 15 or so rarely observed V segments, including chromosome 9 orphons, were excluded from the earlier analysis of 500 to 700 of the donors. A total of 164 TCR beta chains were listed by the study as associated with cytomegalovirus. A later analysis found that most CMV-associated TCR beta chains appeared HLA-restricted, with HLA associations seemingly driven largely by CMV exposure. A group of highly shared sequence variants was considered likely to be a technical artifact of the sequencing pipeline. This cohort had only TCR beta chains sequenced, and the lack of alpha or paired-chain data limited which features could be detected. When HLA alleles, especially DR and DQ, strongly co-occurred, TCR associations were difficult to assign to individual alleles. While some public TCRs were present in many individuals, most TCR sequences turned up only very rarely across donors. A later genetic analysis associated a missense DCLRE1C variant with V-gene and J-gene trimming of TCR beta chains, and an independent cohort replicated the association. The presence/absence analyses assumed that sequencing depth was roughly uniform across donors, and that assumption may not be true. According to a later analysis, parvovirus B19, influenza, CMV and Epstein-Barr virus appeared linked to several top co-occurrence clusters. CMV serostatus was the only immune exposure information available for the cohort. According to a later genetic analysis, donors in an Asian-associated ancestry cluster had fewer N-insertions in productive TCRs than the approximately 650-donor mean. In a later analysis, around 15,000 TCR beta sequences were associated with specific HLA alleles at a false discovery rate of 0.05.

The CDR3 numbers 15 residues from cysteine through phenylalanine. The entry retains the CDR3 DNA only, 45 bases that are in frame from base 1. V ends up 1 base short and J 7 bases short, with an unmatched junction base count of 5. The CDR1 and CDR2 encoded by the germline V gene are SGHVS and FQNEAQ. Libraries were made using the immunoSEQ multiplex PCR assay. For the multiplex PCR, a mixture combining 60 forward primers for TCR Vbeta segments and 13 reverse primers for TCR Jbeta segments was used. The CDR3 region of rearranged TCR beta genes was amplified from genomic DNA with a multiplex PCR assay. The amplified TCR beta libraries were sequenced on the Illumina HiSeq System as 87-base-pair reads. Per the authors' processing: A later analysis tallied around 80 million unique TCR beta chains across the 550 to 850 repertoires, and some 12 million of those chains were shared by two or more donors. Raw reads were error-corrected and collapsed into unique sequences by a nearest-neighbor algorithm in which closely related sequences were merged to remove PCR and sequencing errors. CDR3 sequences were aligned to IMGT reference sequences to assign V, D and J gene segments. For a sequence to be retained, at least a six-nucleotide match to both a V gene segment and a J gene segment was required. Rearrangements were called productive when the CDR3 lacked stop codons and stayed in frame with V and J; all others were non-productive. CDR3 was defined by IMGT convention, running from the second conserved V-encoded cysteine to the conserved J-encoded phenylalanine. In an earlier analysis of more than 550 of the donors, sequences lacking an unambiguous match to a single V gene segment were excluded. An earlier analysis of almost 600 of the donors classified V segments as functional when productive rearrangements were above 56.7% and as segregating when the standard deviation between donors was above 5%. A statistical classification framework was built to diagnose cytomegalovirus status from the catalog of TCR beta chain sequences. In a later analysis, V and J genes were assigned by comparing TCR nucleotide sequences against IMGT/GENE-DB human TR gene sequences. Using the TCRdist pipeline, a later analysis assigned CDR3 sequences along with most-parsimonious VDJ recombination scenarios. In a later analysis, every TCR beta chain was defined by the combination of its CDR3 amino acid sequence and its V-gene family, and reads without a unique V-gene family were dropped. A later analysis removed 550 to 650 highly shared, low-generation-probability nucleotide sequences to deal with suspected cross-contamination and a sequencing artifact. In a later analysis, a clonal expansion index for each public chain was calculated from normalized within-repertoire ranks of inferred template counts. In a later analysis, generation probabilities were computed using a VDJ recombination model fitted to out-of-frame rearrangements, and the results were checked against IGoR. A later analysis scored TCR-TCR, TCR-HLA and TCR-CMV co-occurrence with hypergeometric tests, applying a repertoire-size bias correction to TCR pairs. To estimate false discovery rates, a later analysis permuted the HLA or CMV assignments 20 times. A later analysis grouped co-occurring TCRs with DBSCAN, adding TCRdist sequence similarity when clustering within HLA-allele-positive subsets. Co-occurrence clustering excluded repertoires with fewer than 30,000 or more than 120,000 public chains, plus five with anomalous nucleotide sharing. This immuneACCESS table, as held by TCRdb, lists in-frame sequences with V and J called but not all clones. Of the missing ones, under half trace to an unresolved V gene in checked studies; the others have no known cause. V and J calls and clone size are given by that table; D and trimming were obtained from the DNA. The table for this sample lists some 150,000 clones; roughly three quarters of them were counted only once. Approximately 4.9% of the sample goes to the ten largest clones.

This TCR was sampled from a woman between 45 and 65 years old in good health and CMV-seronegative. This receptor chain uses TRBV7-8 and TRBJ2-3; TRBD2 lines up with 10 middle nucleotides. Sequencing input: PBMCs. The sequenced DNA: TGTGCCAGCAGCTTAGGAGCGGGGGGGCCAAATACGCAGTATTTT. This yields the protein CASSLGAGGPNTQYF. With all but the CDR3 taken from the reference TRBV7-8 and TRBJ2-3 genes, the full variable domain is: GAGVSQSPRYKVAKRGQDVALRCDPISGHVSLFWYQQALGQGPEFLTYFQNEAQLDKSGLPSDRFFAERPEGSVSTLKIQRTQQEDSAVYLCASSLGAGGPNTQYFGPGTRLTVL.